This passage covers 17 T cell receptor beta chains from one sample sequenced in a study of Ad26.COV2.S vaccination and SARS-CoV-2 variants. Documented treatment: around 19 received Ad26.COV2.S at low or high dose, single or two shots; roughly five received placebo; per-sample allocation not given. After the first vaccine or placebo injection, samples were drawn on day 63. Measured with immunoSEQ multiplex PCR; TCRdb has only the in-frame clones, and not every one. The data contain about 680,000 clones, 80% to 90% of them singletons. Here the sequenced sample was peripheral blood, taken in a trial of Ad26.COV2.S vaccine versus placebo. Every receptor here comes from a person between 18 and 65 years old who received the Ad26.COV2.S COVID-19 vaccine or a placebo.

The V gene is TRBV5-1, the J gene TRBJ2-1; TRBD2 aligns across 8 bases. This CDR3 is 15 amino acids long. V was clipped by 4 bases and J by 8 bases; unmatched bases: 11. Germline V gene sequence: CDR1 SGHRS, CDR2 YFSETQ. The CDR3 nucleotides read TGCGCCAGCAGCCCGGGACTAGGCGGCGGGGATGAGCAGTTCTTC. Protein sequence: CASSPGLGGGDEQFF.

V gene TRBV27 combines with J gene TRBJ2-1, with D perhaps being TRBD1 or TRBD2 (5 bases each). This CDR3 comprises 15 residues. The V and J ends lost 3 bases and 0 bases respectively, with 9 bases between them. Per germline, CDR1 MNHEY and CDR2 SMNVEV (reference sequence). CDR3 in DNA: TGTGCCAGCAGTTTGGGGGTGAGCTCCTACAATGAGCAGTTCTTC. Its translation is CASSLGVSSYNEQFF.

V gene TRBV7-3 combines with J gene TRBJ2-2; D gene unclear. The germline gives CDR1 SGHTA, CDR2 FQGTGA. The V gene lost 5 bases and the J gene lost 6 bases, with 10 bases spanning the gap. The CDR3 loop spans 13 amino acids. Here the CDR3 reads CASSSWRAGELFF. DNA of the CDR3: TGTGCCAGCAGCAGTTGGCGCGCCGGGGAGCTGTTTTTT.

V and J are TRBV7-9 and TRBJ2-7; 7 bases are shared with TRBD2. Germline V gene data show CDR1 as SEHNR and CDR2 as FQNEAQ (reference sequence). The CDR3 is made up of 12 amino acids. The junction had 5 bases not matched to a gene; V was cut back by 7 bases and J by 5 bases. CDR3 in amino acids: CASNPLADEQYF. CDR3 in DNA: TGTGCCAGCAATCCCCTAGCGGACGAGCAGTACTTC.

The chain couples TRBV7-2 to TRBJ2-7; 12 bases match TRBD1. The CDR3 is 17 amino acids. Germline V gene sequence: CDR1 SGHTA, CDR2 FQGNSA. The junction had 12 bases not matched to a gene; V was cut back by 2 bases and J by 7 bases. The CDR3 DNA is TGTGCCAGCAGCTTAATGGAGATGGGACAGGGGGCGGGAGAGCAGTACTTC. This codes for CASSLMEMGQGAGEQYF.

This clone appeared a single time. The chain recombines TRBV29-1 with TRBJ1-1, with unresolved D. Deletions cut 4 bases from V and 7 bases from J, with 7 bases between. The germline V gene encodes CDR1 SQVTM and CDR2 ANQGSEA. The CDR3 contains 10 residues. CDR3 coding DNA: TGCAGCGTTGTTTTCGTTGAAGCTTTCTTT. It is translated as CSVVFVEAFF.

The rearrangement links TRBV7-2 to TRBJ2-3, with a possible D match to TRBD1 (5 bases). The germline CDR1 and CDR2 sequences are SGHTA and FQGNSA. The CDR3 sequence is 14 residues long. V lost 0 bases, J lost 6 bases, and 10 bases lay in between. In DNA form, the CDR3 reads TGTGCCAGCAGCTTAGCCAGGGCTGGGGATACGCAGTATTTT. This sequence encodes CASSLARAGDTQYF.

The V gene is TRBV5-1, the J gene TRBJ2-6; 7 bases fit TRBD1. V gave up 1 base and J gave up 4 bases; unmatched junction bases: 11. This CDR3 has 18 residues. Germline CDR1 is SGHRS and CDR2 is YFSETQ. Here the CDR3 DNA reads TGCGCCAGCAGCTTGTCGACAGGGTCCCCATTGGGGGCCAACGTCCTGACTTTC. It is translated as CASSLSTGSPLGANVLTF.

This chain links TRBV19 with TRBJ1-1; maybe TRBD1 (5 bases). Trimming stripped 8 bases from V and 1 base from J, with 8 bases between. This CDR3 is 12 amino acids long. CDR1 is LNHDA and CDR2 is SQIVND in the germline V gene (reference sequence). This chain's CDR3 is CASGGRNTEAFF. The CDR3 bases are TGTGCCAGTGGGGGGAGGAACACTGAAGCTTTCTTT.

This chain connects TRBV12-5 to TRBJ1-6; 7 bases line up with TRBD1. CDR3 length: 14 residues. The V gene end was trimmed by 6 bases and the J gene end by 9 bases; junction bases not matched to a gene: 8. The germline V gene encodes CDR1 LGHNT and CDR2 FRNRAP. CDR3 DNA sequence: TGTGCTAGTGGAACAGAGACAGGGATTTCACCCCTCCACTTT. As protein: CASGTETGISPLHF.

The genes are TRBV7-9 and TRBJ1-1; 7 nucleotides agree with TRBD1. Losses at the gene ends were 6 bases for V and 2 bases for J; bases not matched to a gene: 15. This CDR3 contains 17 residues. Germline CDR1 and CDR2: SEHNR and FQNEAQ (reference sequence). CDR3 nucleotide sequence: TGTGCCAGCAGTTTAAGGCCAACACAGGGGTCAAACACTGAAGCTTTCTTT. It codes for CASSLRPTQGSNTEAFF.

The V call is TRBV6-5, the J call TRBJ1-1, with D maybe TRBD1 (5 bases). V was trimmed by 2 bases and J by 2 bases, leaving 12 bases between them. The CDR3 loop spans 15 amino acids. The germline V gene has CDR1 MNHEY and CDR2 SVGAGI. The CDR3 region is CASSYGQGFNTEAFF. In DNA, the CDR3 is TGTGCCAGCAGTTACGGGCAGGGTTTTAACACTGAAGCTTTCTTT.

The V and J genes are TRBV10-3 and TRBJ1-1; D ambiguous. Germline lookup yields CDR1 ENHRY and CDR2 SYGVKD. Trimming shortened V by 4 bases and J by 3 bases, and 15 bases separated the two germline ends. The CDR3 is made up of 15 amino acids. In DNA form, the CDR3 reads TGTGCCATCAGTGTCGGAGGGATTCAGTACACTGAAGCTTTCTTT. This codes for CAISVGGIQYTEAFF.

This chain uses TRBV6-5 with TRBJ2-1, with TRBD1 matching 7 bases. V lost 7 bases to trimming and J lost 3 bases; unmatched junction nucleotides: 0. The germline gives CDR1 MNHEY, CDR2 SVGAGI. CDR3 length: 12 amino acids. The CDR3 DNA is TGTGCCAGCACAGGGGGCTACAATGAGCAGTTCTTC. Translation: CASTGGYNEQFF.

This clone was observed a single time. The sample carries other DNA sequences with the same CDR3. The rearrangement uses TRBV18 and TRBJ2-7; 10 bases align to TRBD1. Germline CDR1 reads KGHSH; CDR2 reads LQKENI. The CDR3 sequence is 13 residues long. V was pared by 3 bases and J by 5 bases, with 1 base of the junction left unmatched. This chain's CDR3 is CASSPGTGDEQYF. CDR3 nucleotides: TGTGCCAGCTCACCTGGGACAGGGGACGAGCAGTACTTC.

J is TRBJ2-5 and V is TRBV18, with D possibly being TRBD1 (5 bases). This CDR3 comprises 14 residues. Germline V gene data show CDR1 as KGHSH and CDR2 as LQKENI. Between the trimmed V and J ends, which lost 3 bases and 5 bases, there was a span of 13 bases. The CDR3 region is CASSPRQLMETQYF. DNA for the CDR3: TGTGCCAGCTCACCTAGACAGCTAATGGAGACCCAGTACTTC.

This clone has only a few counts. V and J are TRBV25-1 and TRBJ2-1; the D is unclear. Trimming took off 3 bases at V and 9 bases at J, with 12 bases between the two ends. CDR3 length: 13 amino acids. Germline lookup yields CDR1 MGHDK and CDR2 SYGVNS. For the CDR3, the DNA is TGTGCCAGCAGTGACCCGCCTGACGGTGAGCAGTTCTTC. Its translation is CASSDPPDGEQFF.